This T cell receptor beta chain was found in a study of CD8 T cells in ankylosing spondylitis. Study-wide results and limits: A TCR beta motif made of several highly homologous variants seemed typical of ankylosing spondylitis blood. Matched ankylosing spondylitis synovial fluid reportedly contained a significantly enriched population of disease-linked clones.

V shed 6 bases, J shed 0 bases, and the junction held 9 bases outside the gene matches. CDR1 is DFQATT and CDR2 is SNEGSKA in the germline V gene (reference sequence). The CDR3 loop spans 15 amino acids. Many counts were recorded for this clonotype. The antigen remains unidentified. From the 5' RACE reads, TCRdb called clonotypes with MiXCR, one entry per CDR3 protein. The sample includes around 210,000 distinct CDR3 sequences, roughly 8.2% of them seen just once. Source material: blood, either unsorted or a sorted T cell fraction (not recorded which). The V and J genes are TRBV20-1 and TRBJ2-3, with TRBD2 matching over 7 bases. This TCR was recovered from a female donor with ankylosing spondylitis or in good health (not recorded which). For the CDR3, the DNA is TGCAGTGCAGCGGGACGGAGAACTAGCACAGATACGCAGTATTTT. Translating gives CSAAGRRTSTDTQYF.